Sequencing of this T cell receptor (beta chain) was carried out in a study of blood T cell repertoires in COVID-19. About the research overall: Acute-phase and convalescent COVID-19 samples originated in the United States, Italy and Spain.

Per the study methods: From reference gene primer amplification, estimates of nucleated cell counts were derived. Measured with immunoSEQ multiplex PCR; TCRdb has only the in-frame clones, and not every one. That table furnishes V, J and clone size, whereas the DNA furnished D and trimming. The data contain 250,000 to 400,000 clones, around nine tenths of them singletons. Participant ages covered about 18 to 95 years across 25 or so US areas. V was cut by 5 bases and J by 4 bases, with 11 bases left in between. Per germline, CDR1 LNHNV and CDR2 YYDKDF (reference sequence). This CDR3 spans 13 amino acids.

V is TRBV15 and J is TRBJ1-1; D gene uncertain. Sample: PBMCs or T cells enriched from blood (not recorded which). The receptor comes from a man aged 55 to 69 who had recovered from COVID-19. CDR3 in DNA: TGTGCCACCAGCTTGCGGGTGGCCACTGAAGCTTTCTTT. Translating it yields CATSLRVATEAFF. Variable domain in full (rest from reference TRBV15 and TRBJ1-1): DAMVIQNPRYQVTQFGKPVTLSCSQTLNHNVMYWYQQKSSQAPKLLFHYYDKDFNNEADTPDNFQSRRPNTSFCFLDIRSPGLGDTAMYLCATSLRVATEAFFGQGTRLTVV.